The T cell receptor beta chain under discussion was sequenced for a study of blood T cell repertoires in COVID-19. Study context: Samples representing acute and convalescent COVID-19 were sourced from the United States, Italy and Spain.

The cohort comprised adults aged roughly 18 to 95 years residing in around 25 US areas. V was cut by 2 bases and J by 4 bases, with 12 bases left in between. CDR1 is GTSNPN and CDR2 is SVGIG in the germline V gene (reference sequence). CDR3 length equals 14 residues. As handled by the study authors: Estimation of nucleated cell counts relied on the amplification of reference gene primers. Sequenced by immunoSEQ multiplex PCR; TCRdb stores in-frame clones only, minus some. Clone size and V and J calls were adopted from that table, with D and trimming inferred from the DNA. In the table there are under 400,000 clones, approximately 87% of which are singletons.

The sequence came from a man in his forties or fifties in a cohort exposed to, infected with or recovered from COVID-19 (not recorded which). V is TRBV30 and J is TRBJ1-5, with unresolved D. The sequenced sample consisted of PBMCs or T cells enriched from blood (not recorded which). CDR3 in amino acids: CAWSQKRDNQPQHF. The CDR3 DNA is TGTGCCTGGAGTCAAAAGAGGGATAATCAGCCCCAGCATTTT.